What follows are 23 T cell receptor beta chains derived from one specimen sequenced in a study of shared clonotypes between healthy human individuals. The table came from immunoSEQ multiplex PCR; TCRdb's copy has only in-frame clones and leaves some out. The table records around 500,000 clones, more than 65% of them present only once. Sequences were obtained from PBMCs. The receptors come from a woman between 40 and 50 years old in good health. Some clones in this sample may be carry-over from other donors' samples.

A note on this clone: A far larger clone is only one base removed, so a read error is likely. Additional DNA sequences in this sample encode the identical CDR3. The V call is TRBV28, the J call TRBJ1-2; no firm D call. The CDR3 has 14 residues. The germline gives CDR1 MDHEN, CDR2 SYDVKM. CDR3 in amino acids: CASTLTHLNYGYTF. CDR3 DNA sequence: TGTGCCAGCACCTTGACACATCTTAACTACGGCTACACCTTC.

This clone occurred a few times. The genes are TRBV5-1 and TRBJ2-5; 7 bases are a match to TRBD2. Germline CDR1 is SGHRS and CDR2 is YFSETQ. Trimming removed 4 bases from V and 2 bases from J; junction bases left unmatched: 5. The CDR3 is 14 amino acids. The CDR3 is CASSPASGQETQYF. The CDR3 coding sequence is TGCGCCAGCAGCCCGGCTAGCGGACAAGAGACCCAGTACTTC.

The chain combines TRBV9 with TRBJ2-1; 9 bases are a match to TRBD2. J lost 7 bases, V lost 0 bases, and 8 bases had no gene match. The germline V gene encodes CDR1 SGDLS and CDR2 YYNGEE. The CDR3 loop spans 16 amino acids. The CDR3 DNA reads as TGTGCCAGCAGCGTAGAACCTAGCGGGAACCAGAATGAGCAGTTCTTC. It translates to CASSVEPSGNQNEQFF.

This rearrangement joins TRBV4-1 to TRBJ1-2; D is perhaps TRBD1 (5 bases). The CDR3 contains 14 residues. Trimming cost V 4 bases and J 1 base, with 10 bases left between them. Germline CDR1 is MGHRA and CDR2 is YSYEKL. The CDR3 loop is CASSLFGGNYGYTF. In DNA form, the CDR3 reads TGCGCCAGCAGCCTCTTTGGGGGTAACTATGGCTACACCTTC.

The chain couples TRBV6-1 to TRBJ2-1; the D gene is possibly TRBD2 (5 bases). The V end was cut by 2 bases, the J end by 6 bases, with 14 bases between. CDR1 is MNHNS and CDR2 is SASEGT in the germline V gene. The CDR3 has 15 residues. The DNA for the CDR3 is TGTGCCAGCAGTGAACTGGTGGGAGCAGCCAATGAGCAGTTCTTC. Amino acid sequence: CASSELVGAANEQFF.

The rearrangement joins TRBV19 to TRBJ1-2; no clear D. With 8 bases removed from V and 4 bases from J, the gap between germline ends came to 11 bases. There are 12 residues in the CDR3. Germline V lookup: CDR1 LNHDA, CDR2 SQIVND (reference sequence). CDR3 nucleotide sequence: TGTGCCAGTCAGGACGCCGGCTATGGCTACACCTTC. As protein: CASQDAGYGYTF.

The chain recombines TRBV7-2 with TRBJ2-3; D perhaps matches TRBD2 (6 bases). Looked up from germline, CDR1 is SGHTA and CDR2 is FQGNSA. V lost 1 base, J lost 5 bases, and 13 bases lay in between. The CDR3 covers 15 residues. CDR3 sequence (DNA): TGTGCCAGCAGCTTAGTTTGGGGGGAAGGAGATACGCAGTATTTT. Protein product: CASSLVWGEGDTQYF.

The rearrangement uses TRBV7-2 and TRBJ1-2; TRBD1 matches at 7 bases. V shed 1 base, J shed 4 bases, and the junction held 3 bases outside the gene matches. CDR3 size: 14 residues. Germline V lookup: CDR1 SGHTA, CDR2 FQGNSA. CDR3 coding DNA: TGTGCCAGCAGCTTAGATGGGACAGCCTATGGCTACACCTTC. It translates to CASSLDGTAYGYTF.

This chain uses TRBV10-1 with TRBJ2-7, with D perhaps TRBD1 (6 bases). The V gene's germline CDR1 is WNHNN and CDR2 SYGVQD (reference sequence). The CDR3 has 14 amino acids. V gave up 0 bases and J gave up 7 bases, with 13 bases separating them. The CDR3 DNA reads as TGCGCCAGCAGTGAGTCTTGGGGGCAGGATGAGCAGTACTTC. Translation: CASSESWGQDEQYF.

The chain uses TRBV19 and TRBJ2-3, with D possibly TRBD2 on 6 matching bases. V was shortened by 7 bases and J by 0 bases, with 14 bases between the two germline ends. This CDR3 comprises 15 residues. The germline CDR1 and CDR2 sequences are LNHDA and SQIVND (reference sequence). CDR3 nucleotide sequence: TGTGCCAGTAAGGGCCCGGGACTGAGCACAGATACGCAGTATTTT. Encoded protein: CASKGPGLSTDTQYF.

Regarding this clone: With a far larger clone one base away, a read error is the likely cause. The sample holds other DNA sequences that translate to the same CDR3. CDR3 nucleotide sequence: TGCAGCGTTGACTGGGCCGGGGCTAACGTCCTGACTTTC. Translation: CSVDWAGANVLTF. This sequence joins TRBV29-1 and TRBJ2-6; the D call may be TRBD1 or TRBD2 (5 bases each). Per germline, CDR1 SQVTM and CDR2 ANQGSEA. The CDR3 loop spans 13 amino acids.

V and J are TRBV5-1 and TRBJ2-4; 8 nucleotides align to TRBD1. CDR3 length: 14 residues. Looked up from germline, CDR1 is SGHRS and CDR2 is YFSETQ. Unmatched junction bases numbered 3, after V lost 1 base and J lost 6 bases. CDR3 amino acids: CASSLQGAGNIQYF. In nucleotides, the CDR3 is TGCGCCAGCAGCTTGCAGGGGGCGGGAAACATTCAGTACTTC.

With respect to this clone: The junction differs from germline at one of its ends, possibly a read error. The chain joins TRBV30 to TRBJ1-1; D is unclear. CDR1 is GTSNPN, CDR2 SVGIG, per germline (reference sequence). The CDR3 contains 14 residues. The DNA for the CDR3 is TGTGTCTGGAGTGTAACGGAGATTAACACTGAAGCTTTCTTT. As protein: CVWSVTEINTEAFF.

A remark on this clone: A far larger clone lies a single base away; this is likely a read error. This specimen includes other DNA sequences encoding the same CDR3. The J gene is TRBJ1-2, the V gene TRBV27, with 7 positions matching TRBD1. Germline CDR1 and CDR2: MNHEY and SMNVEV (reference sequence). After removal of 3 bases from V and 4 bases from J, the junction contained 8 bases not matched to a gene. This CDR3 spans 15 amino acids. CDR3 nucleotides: TGTGCCAGCAGTTTGTCGCAGGGGGTGGGCTATGGCTACACCTTC. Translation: CASSLSQGVGYGYTF.

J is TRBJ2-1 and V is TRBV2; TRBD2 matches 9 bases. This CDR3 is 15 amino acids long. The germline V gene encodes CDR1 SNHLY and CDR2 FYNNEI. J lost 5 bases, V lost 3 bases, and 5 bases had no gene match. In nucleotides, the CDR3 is TGTGCCAGCAGTGATAGCGGGAGAGTAGACAATGAGCAGTTCTTC. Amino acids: CASSDSGRVDNEQFF.

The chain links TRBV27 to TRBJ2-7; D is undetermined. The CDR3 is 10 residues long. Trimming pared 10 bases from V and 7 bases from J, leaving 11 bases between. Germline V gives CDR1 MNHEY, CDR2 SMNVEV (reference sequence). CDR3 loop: CATLFGEQYF. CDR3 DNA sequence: TGTGCCACTCTTTTTGGGGAGCAGTACTTC.

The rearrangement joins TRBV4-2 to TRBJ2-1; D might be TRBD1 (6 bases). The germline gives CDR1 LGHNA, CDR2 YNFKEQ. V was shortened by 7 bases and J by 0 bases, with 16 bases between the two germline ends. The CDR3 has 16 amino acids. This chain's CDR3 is CASNRYRGGSYNEQFF. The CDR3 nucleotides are TGTGCCAGCAATCGCTACCGAGGGGGCTCCTACAATGAGCAGTTCTTC.

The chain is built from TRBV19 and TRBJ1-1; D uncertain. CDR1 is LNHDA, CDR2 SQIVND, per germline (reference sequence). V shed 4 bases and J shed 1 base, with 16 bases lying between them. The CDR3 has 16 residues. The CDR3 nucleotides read TGTGCCAGTAGTAACCTCGGACGGCAACCGAACACTGAAGCTTTCTTT. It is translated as CASSNLGRQPNTEAFF.

CDR3: CASSLAGTGIQETQYF. The CDR3 coding sequence is TGCGCCAGCAGCTTGGCCGGGACAGGTATACAAGAGACCCAGTACTTC. This sequence joins TRBV5-1 and TRBJ2-5; 8 nucleotides agree with TRBD1. This CDR3 has 16 amino acids. CDR1 SGHRS and CDR2 YFSETQ come from the germline V gene. J was trimmed by 2 bases and V by 0 bases; bases with no gene match: 6.

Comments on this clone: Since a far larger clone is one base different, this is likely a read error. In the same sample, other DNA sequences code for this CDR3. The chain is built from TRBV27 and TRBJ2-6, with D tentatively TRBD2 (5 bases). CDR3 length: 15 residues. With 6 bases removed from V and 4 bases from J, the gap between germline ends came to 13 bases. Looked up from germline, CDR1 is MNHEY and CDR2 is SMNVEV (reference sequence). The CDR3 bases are TGTGCCAGCAGACGCCCGGGGTCCGGGGCCAACGTCCTGACTTTC. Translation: CASRRPGSGANVLTF. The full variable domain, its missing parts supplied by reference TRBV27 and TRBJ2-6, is EAQVTQNPRYLITVTGKKLTVTCSQNMNHEYMSWYRQDPGLGLRQIYYSMNVEVTDKGDVPEGYKVSRKEKRNFPLILESPSPNQTSLYFCASRRPGSGANVLTFGAGSRLTVL.

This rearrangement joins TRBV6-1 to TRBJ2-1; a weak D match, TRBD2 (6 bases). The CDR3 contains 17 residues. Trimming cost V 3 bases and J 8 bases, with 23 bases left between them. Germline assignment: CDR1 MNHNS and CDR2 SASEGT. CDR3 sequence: CASSDLPFGGLSHEQFF. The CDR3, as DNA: TGTGCCAGCAGTGATCTTCCCTTCGGGGGACTGAGCCATGAGCAGTTCTTC.

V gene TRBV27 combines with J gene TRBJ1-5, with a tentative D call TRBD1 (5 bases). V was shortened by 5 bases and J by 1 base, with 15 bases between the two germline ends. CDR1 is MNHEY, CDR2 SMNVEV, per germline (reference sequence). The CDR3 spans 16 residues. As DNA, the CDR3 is TGTGCCAGCAGTCCATGGGGGGTGGGGAGCAATCAGCCCCAGCATTTT. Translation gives CASSPWGVGSNQPQHF.

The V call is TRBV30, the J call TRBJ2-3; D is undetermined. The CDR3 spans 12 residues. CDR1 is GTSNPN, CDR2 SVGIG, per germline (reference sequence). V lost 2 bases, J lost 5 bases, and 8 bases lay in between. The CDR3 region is CAWSTQGDTQYF. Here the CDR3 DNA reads TGTGCCTGGAGTACCCAAGGAGATACGCAGTATTTT. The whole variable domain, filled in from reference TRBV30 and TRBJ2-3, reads SQTIHQWPATLVQPVGSPLSLECTVEGTSNPNLYWYRQAAGRGLQLLFYSVGIGQISSEVPQNLSASRPQDRQFILSSKKLLLSDSGFYLCAWSTQGDTQYFGPGTRLTVL.